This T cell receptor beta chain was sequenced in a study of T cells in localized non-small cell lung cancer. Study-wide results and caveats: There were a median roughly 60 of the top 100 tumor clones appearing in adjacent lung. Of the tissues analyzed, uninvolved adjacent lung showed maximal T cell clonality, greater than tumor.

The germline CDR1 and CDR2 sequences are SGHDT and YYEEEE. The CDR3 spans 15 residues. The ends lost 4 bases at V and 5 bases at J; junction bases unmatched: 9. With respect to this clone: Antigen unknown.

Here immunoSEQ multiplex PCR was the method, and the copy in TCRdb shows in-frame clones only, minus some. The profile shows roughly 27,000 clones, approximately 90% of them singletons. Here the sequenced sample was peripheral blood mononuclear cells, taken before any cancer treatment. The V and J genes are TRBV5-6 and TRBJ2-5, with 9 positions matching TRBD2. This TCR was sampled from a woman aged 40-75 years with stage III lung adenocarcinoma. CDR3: CASSRPGLALETQYF. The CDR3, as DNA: TGTGCCAGCAGCCGCCCAGGACTAGCGTTGGAGACCCAGTACTTC.